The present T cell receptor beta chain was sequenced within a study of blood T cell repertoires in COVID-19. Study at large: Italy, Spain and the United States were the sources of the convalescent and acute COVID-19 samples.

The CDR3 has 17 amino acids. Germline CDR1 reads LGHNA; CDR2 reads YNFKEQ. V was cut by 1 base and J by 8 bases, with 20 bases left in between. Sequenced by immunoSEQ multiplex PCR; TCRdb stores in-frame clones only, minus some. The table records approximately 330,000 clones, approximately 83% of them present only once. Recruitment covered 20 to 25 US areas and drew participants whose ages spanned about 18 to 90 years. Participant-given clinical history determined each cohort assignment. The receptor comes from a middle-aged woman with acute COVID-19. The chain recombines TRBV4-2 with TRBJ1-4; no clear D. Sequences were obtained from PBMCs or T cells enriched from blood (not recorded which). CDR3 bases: TGTGCCAGCAGCCAAGTCACGGGAGGTCGGGGTCACGAAAAACTGTTTTTT. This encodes CASSQVTGGRGHEKLFF.